This TCR beta chain is drawn from a study of siplizumab effects on memory and regulatory T cells. The CDR3 is made up of 18 amino acids. Note on this clone: Its specificity is unknown.

Notes on the study in general: The alloreactive clones that mapped to unstimulated subsets made up only a minor fraction.

Sequencing used immunoSEQ multiplex PCR; TCRdb keeps in-frame clones, though not all of them. There are 90,000 to 110,000 clones in the sample; approximately 94% occur only once, and about 0.34% lies in the top ten. Sequenced material: CD4+ T cells sorted from blood. The sequence was obtained from a human donor in good health. This chain uses TRBV21-1 with TRBJ2-3; the table's D call, TRBD2, has no DNA check behind it. TRBV21-1 is a listed pseudogene. The CDR3 loop reads CASSRPSGRCPSTDTQYF. CDR3 in DNA: TGTGCCAGCAGCAGACCTAGCGGGAGGTGCCCTAGCACAGATACGCAGTATTTT.